The 23 T cell receptor beta chains in this list originate from one sample, sequenced in a study of T cells in Graves' hyperthyroidism and ophthalmopathy. There were TCR beta CDR3 regions amplified from RNA transcripts. Primed by the HTBI set, a first-round RT-PCR was run on the TCR CDR3. Via MiXCR, TCRdb re-called the multiplex PCR reads, giving one row per CDR3 protein. The table lists under 400,000 distinct CDR3 sequences, about 15% of them singletons. Source material: blood. These receptors all stem from a woman aged 55-70 years with Graves' ophthalmopathy.

This clonotype was counted ten times or more. J is TRBJ1-2 and V is TRBV20-1; 7 nucleotides line up with TRBD1. The CDR3 consists of 15 residues. J was trimmed by 3 bases and V by 4 bases; bases with no gene match: 11. Per germline, CDR1 DFQATT and CDR2 SNEGSKA (reference sequence). In DNA form, the CDR3 reads TGCAGTGCTAATAAGGCGGGACAGAGGGACTATGGCTACACCTTC. Protein sequence: CSANKAGQRDYGYTF.

This chain connects TRBV15 to TRBJ2-6; D uncertain. Trimming removed 0 bases from V and 4 bases from J, with 13 bases in between. Germline CDR1 and CDR2: LNHNV and YYDKDF (reference sequence). This CDR3 region has 17 residues. DNA of the CDR3: TGTGCCACCAGCAGAGAACGACTCCAGCTCGGGGCCAACGTCCTGACTTTC. Translating it yields CATSRERLQLGANVLTF.

Turning to this clonotype: Just one base apart from a much larger clone, this may be a read error. This chain links TRBV2 with TRBJ1-2; 7 nucleotides agree with TRBD1. Germline V gene lookup returns CDR1 SNHLY and CDR2 FYNNEI. V gave up 2 bases and J gave up 6 bases; unmatched junction bases: 6. There are 14 residues in the CDR3. CDR3 nucleotide sequence: TGTGCCAGCAGTGAATCTGGACAGGTGAATGGCTACACCTTC. It yields the protein CASSESGQVNGYTF.

This clonotype was seen a handful of times. The chain has TRBV12-5 and TRBJ1-1; TRBD1 is a possible D gene (5 bases). The CDR3 contains 15 residues. V was shortened by 1 base and J by 0 bases, with 9 bases between the two germline ends. CDR1 and CDR2 (germline): LGHNT, FRNRAP. The CDR3 DNA follows: TGTGCTAGTGGTTTGGGGTCAGGGATGAACACTGAAGCTTTCTTT. Protein sequence: CASGLGSGMNTEAFF. Variable domain in full (rest from reference TRBV12-5 and TRBJ1-1): DARVTQTPRHKVTEMGQEVTMRCQPILGHNTVFWYRQTMMQGLELLAYFRNRAPLDDSGMPKDRFSAEMPDATLATLKIQPSEPRDSAVYFCASGLGSGMNTEAFFGQGTRLTVV.

At least ten counts were recorded for this clonotype. The rearrangement uses TRBV2 and TRBJ2-1; weak D call: TRBD2 (5 bases). The CDR3 spans 15 residues. Deletions cut 8 bases from V and 3 bases from J, with 17 bases between. Germline lookup yields CDR1 SNHLY and CDR2 FYNNEI. DNA for the CDR3: TGTGCCAGCTCAAAGAGGGCGGTGCTCTACAATGAGCAGTTCTTC. Protein product: CASSKRAVLYNEQFF.

Many counts were recorded for this clonotype. The rearrangement uses TRBV7-9 and TRBJ2-4, with 7 bases that match TRBD1. Unmatched junction bases numbered 11, after V lost 3 bases and J lost 9 bases. CDR1 and CDR2 from the germline V gene are SEHNR and FQNEAQ (reference sequence). This CDR3 is 15 amino acids long. The CDR3, as DNA: TGTGCCAGCAGCTTCGTGACAGGGCCAGGGAGCATTCAGTACTTC. This translates into CASSFVTGPGSIQYF.

This clonotype was counted ten times or more. V and J are TRBV5-1 and TRBJ1-1; D gene ambiguous. V was clipped by 0 bases and J by 4 bases, with 7 bases between them. The germline gives CDR1 SGHRS, CDR2 YFSETQ. The CDR3 has 13 residues. CDR3 DNA sequence: TGCGCCAGCAGCTTGGATGGGAGCACTGAAGCTTTCTTT. Translation: CASSLDGSTEAFF.

This clonotype has at least ten counts. V is TRBV28 and J is TRBJ2-4; 10 bases match TRBD2. CDR3 length equals 16 residues. Looked up from germline, CDR1 is MDHEN and CDR2 is SYDVKM. Trimming removed 5 bases from V and 1 base from J; junction bases left unmatched: 5. Written as DNA, the CDR3 is TGTGCCAGCAGTAGTAGCGGGAGGCCGGCCAAAAACATTCAGTACTTC. This translates into CASSSSGRPAKNIQYF.

This clonotype was counted at least ten times. The chain links TRBV7-2 to TRBJ2-3; maybe TRBD2 (6 bases). The CDR3 covers 15 residues. The germline V and J ends were trimmed by 1 base and 4 bases, with 12 bases remaining between them. The germline V gene has CDR1 SGHTA and CDR2 FQGNSA. CDR3 residues: CASSLGAGRSDTQYF. CDR3 nucleotide sequence: TGTGCCAGCAGCTTAGGGGCGGGAAGGTCAGATACGCAGTATTTT.

This clonotype has at least ten counts. This chain joins TRBV12-3 or TRBV12-4 and TRBJ1-1; possibly TRBD1 for D (6 bases). This CDR3 is 14 amino acids long. Trimming took off 6 bases at V and 6 bases at J, with 17 bases between the two ends. CDR3 loop: CASREAGGAPEAFF. As DNA, the CDR3 is TGTGCCAGCAGGGAGGCGGGGGGGGCCCCTGAAGCTTTCTTT.

There are a few counts of this clonotype. The rearrangement uses TRBV18 and TRBJ1-6, with unresolved D. V was pared by 0 bases and J by 0 bases, with 9 bases between. This CDR3 spans 17 amino acids. Germline lookup yields CDR1 KGHSH and CDR2 LQKENI. The CDR3 sequence is CASSPPNVGSYNSPLHF. The CDR3 nucleotides read TGTGCCAGCTCACCACCGAATGTGGGCTCCTATAATTCACCCCTCCACTTT. The full variable domain, its missing parts supplied by reference TRBV18 and TRBJ1-6, is NAGVMQNPRHLVRRRGQEARLRCSPMKGHSHVYWYRQLPEEGLKFMVYLQKENIIDESGMPKERFSAEFPKEGPSILRIQQVVRGDSAAYFCASSPPNVGSYNSPLHFGNGTRLTVT.

With regard to this clonotype: This could be a read error, since a much larger clone is one nucleotide away. The chain joins TRBV28 to TRBJ2-1; TRBD2 matches at 9 bases. From germline, CDR1 is MDHEN and CDR2 SYDVKM. The CDR3 totals 15 residues. CDR3 residues: CASQDRLAEYSEQFF. CDR3 DNA: TGTGCCAGCCAAGACCGACTAGCGGAATACAGTGAGCAGTTCTTC.

The rearrangement joins TRBV4-2 to TRBJ2-5, with 7 bases lining up with TRBD2. V shed 3 bases and J 7 bases; nucleotides not matched to a gene: 11. The germline V gene has CDR1 LGHNA and CDR2 YNFKEQ. This CDR3 has 15 residues. CDR3 coding DNA: TGTGCCAGCAGCCAGGGGAGGGACGCGAGGGGGACCCAGTACTTC. It yields the protein CASSQGRDARGTQYF.

In this sample, this clonotype turned up many times. The rearrangement links TRBV12-3 or TRBV12-4 to TRBJ1-2, with D maybe TRBD1 (5 bases). The V and J ends lost 3 bases and 4 bases respectively, with 12 bases between them. The CDR3 is 14 amino acids. The CDR3 spells CASSFQGSSYGYTF. The CDR3 region has the DNA TGTGCCAGCAGTTTCCAGGGCAGTAGCTATGGCTACACCTTC.

This clonotype was observed at least ten times. In DNA form, the CDR3 reads TGCAGTGCGCCGGAAGGAGGGTGGTCAGAGACCCAGTACTTC. Translation: CSAPEGGWSETQYF. The genes are TRBV20-1 and TRBJ2-5; D perhaps matches TRBD2 (6 bases). The CDR3 has 14 amino acids. CDR1 and CDR2 from the germline V gene are DFQATT and SNEGSKA (reference sequence). V dropped 6 bases and J dropped 4 bases, with 18 bases sitting between them.

This chain links TRBV9 with TRBJ1-1, with D possibly TRBD1 on 6 matching bases. The V and J ends lost 0 bases and 1 base respectively, with 10 bases between them. CDR3 length equals 15 residues. Per the germline V gene, CDR1 is SGDLS and CDR2 is YYNGEE. The CDR3 coding sequence is TGTGCCAGCAGCGTAGGGGGGCAGGAGAACACTGAAGCTTTCTTT. It is translated as CASSVGGQENTEAFF.

This clonotype was seen repeatedly, ten times or more. This rearrangement joins TRBV6-1 to TRBJ2-6, with D possibly TRBD1 on 6 matching bases. The V gene's germline CDR1 is MNHNS and CDR2 SASEGT. The V and J ends lost 5 bases and 0 bases respectively, with 14 bases between them. The CDR3 has 17 amino acids. CDR3 coding DNA: TGTGCCAGCAGTTCCGGGACACCGTCCTCTGGGGCCAACGTCCTGACTTTC. Encoded protein: CASSSGTPSSGANVLTF.

The V and J genes are TRBV2 and TRBJ2-6; TRBD1 aligns across 9 bases. V lost 4 bases and J lost 1; bases outside the gene matches: 2. CDR1 and CDR2 (germline): SNHLY, FYNNEI. The CDR3 length is 16 residues. The CDR3 loop is CASSADRGSGANVLTF. The DNA of the CDR3 is TGTGCCAGCAGTGCGGACAGGGGATCTGGGGCCAACGTCCTGACTTTC.

The chain recombines TRBV11-2 with TRBJ2-2; D remains unclear. This CDR3 has 10 amino acids. Germline CDR1 is SGHAT and CDR2 is FQNNGV. Trimming left V 5 bases short and J 8 bases short, with 3 bases between. CDR3 loop: CASSKGELFF. CDR3 sequence (DNA): TGTGCCAGCAGCAAAGGGGAGCTGTTTTTT. Full variable domain (missing parts from reference TRBV11-2 and TRBJ2-2): EAGVAQSPRYKIIEKRQSVAFWCNPISGHATLYWYQQILGQGPKLLIQFQNNGVVDDSQLPKDRFSAERLKGVDSTLKIQPAKLEDSAVYLCASSKGELFFGEGSRLTVL.

The chain carries TRBV5-1 and TRBJ2-7, with D maybe TRBD2 (6 bases). Germline loops: CDR1 SGHRS, CDR2 YFSETQ. This CDR3 contains 15 residues. V was clipped by 0 bases and J by 7 bases, with 17 bases between them. CDR3 bases: TGCGCCAGCAGCTTGGCCGCGGGGTCTCTTGGGGAGCAGTACTTC. This sequence encodes CASSLAAGSLGEQYF.

Only one count was recorded for this clonotype. The J gene is TRBJ1-5, the V gene TRBV28; no clear D. V dropped 2 bases and J dropped 7 bases, with 12 bases sitting between them. The germline CDR1 and CDR2 sequences are MDHEN and SYDVKM. The length of the CDR3 is 14 residues. CDR3 residues: CASSLRSPPQPQHF. The CDR3, as DNA: TGTGCCAGCAGTTTACGCTCCCCACCACAGCCCCAGCATTTT.

This clonotype was counted between two and nine times. The rearrangement uses TRBV18 and TRBJ2-3; 11 bases are shared with TRBD2. The CDR3 runs to 17 residues. The germline gives CDR1 KGHSH, CDR2 LQKENI. Trimming cost V 3 bases and J 2 bases; bases outside gene matches: 7. CDR3 protein: CASSPTGTSGITDTQYF. In DNA, the CDR3 is TGTGCCAGCTCACCCACTGGGACTAGCGGAATCACAGATACGCAGTATTTT.

This clonotype has more than one count but fewer than ten. This rearrangement joins TRBV20-1 to TRBJ1-6, with a weak D call TRBD1 (5 bases). This CDR3 has 17 amino acids. The V gene lost 2 bases and the J gene lost 4 bases, with 18 bases spanning the gap. The V gene's germline CDR1 is DFQATT and CDR2 SNEGSKA (reference sequence). CDR3 residues: CSARKAPGRDYNSPLHF. The CDR3 DNA is TGCAGTGCTAGAAAGGCCCCCGGCAGGGATTATAATTCACCCCTCCACTTT.